These 32 T cell receptor beta chains share one sample of origin, sequenced in a study of blood T cell repertoires in COVID-19. The assay was immunoSEQ multiplex PCR, and TCRdb's table has in-frame clones only and misses some. The sample has about 250,000 clones; nearly 90% are singletons. Sequencing was done on a sample of peripheral blood. The receptors were sampled from a man between 18 and 29 years old with active or convalescent COVID-19.

The J gene is TRBJ1-2, the V gene TRBV20-1; a possible D gene is TRBD1 (5 bases). The CDR3 covers 13 residues. Germline V gene lookup returns CDR1 DFQATT and CDR2 SNEGSKA (reference sequence). The germline V and J ends were trimmed by 3 bases and 8 bases, with 16 bases remaining between them. DNA of the CDR3: TGCAGTGCTAGTTATGGCAGGGCCCGAGGCTACACCTTC. Its protein is CSASYGRARGYTF.

The chain combines TRBV5-1 with TRBJ2-2; no firm D call. The CDR3 covers 19 residues. Germline assignment: CDR1 SGHRS and CDR2 YFSETQ. The germline V and J ends were trimmed by 0 bases and 0 bases, with 18 bases remaining between them. CDR3 bases: TGCGCCAGCAGCTTGGGGGCAACTTCGAACCTCGCGAACACCGGGGAGCTGTTTTTT. Amino acids: CASSLGATSNLANTGELFF.

This rearrangement joins TRBV7-2 to TRBJ2-7; 8 bases line up with TRBD2. V lost 1 base to trimming and J lost 3 bases; unmatched junction nucleotides: 5. This CDR3 is built from 15 residues. Germline V CDR1 and CDR2: SGHTA, FQGNSA. The CDR3 loop is CASSLERGPNYEQYF. As DNA, the CDR3 is TGTGCCAGCAGCTTAGAGCGGGGGCCTAACTACGAGCAGTACTTC.

The J gene is TRBJ1-2, the V gene TRBV19; tentatively, D is TRBD1 (6 bases). Trimming left V 3 bases short and J 8 bases short, with 13 bases between. This CDR3 comprises 13 residues. CDR1 and CDR2 (germline): LNHDA, SQIVND (reference sequence). The CDR3 sequence: CASSIKQGTGYTF. The CDR3 DNA reads as TGTGCCAGTAGTATTAAACAGGGAACCGGCTACACCTTC.

The chain links TRBV28 to TRBJ1-2; D unresolved. Per germline, CDR1 MDHEN and CDR2 SYDVKM. Deletions cut 6 bases from V and 4 bases from J, with 15 bases between. The CDR3 contains 14 residues. DNA of the CDR3: TGTGCCAGCAGCCCCGTCAGCAGCGCCTATGGCTACACCTTC. Its translation is CASSPVSSAYGYTF.

This chain links TRBV29-1 with TRBJ2-1, with D maybe TRBD1 (5 bases). Trimming stripped 3 bases from V and 4 bases from J, with 13 bases between. This CDR3 has 14 residues. Germline CDR1 and CDR2: SQVTM and ANQGSEA. CDR3 in DNA: TGCAGCGTTGATCGGGCGACAGCGTACAATGAGCAGTTCTTC. The encoded protein is CSVDRATAYNEQFF.

The chain couples TRBV27 to TRBJ1-2; no clear D. This CDR3 is built from 14 residues. Looked up from germline, CDR1 is MNHEY and CDR2 is SMNVEV (reference sequence). Trimming took 4 bases from V and 7 from J, leaving 16 bases between them. In DNA, the CDR3 is TGTGCCAGCAGTTCCCTCGGGGTAGCCACTGGCTACACCTTC. This codes for CASSSLGVATGYTF.

This sequence joins TRBV23-1 and TRBJ2-5, with D hard to call. TRBV23-1 is known as an ORF, though its function is uncertain. V lost 7 bases and J 3 bases, leaving 21 bases between the germline ends. The CDR3 has 16 amino acids. The CDR3 bases are TGCGCCAGCATACTGGGTCCACACACTACCAAAGAGACCCAGTACTTC. Translated: CASILGPHTTKETQYF.

The chain is built from TRBV19 and TRBJ1-5; 7 bases fit TRBD1. From germline, CDR1 is LNHDA and CDR2 SQIVND (reference sequence). The ends lost 6 bases at V and 5 bases at J; junction bases unmatched: 7. CDR3 length: 14 amino acids. The CDR3 DNA reads TGTGCCAGTAGGGGTCAGGGGGTGCATCAGCCCCAGCATTTT. Amino acid sequence: CASRGQGVHQPQHF.

The chain links TRBV7-3 to TRBJ2-7, with 9 bases lining up with TRBD2. V lost 3 bases and J lost 5; bases outside the gene matches: 5. The CDR3 sequence is 14 residues long. CDR1 is SGHTA, CDR2 FQGTGA, per germline. In DNA form, the CDR3 reads TGTGCCAGCAGCTTGGCGGGAGGGGGCAACGAGCAGTACTTC. This gives the protein CASSLAGGGNEQYF.

The chain is built from TRBV11-2 and TRBJ1-3; D is unclear. The ends were cut back, 5 bases at V and 5 bases at J, with 13 bases in the middle. Germline V gene data show CDR1 as SGHAT and CDR2 as FQNNGV. This CDR3 comprises 14 residues. In nucleotides, the CDR3 is TGTGCCAGCAGCCCCATCACGGGGAGAAACACCATATATTTT. Its translation: CASSPITGRNTIYF.

The V gene is TRBV7-2, the J gene TRBJ1-2, with D uncertain. This CDR3 is built from 14 residues. Trimming took 5 bases from V and 0 from J, leaving 10 bases between them. CDR1 SGHTA and CDR2 FQGNSA come from the germline V gene. The CDR3 DNA is TGTGCCAGCAGCCCCCCAGGATCTAACTATGGCTACACCTTC. This gives the protein CASSPPGSNYGYTF.

The rearrangement joins TRBV27 to TRBJ1-2, with TRBD1 matching over 9 bases. Trimming cost V 6 bases and J 0 bases; bases outside gene matches: 14. The CDR3 totals 18 residues. Germline V lookup: CDR1 MNHEY, CDR2 SMNVEV (reference sequence). The CDR3 DNA is TGTGCCAGCAGAACCACCCCGGGGACAGGGTATGCTAACTATGGCTACACCTTC. Translating it yields CASRTTPGTGYANYGYTF.

There are a few counts of this clone. This rearrangement joins TRBV28 to TRBJ1-4, with 7 bases identical to TRBD1. Unmatched junction bases numbered 5, after V lost 7 bases and J lost 6 bases. Germline V gene sequence: CDR1 MDHEN, CDR2 SYDVKM. This CDR3 has 13 amino acids. The CDR3 loop reads CASNRQGDEKLFF. The CDR3 DNA is TGTGCCAGCAACCGACAGGGAGATGAAAAACTGTTTTTT. The variable domain in full, with the rest retrieved from reference TRBV28 and TRBJ1-4, is DVKVTQSSRYLVKRTGEKVFLECVQDMDHENMFWYRQDPGLGLRLIYFSYDVKMKEKGDIPEGYSVSREKKERFSLILESASTNQTSMYLCASNRQGDEKLFFGSGTQLSVL.

J is TRBJ1-2 and V is TRBV29-1; the D is unclear. The CDR3 consists of 12 residues. The V and J ends lost 5 bases and 2 bases respectively, with 9 bases between them. Germline V gene lookup returns CDR1 SQVTM and CDR2 ANQGSEA. The CDR3 reads CSVLILNYGYTF. The CDR3 region has the DNA TGCAGCGTTCTTATCCTAAACTATGGCTACACCTTC.

The chain has TRBV9 and TRBJ2-3; possible D gene TRBD1, 5 bases. The V gene's germline CDR1 is SGDLS and CDR2 YYNGEE. The CDR3 contains 13 residues. Between the trimmed V and J ends, which lost 0 bases and 6 bases, there was a span of 8 bases. CDR3 region: CASSVGPGDTQYF. The CDR3 bases are TGTGCCAGCAGCGTAGGGCCAGGGGATACGCAGTATTTT.

V usage is TRBV5-1 and J usage is TRBJ1-1; possible D gene TRBD1, 5 bases. CDR3 length: 13 amino acids. Germline values: CDR1 SGHRS, CDR2 YFSETQ. Trimming removed 0 bases at V and 8 bases at J, with 11 bases between. CDR3 region: CASSLEWGGEAFF. The CDR3 bases are TGCGCCAGCAGCTTGGAGTGGGGCGGCGAAGCTTTCTTT.

The chain carries TRBV7-6 and TRBJ2-1; no definite D call. V gave up 1 base and J gave up 7 bases, with 5 bases separating them. This CDR3 spans 12 amino acids. Looked up from germline, CDR1 is SGHVS and CDR2 is FNYEAQ. CDR3 loop: CASSLVGNEQFF. The CDR3 DNA sequence: TGTGCCAGCAGCTTAGTCGGTAATGAGCAGTTCTTC. The variable domain in full, with the rest retrieved from reference TRBV7-6 and TRBJ2-1, is GAGVSQSPRYKVTKRGQDVALRCDPISGHVSLYWYRQALGQGPEFLTYFNYEAQQDKSGLPNDRFSAERPEGSISTLTIQRTEQRDSAMYRCASSLVGNEQFFGPGTRLTVL.

This chain links TRBV9 with TRBJ2-2, with a possible D match to TRBD1 (6 bases). The CDR3 contains 13 residues. Per the germline V gene, CDR1 is SGDLS and CDR2 is YYNGEE. Trimming left V 4 bases short and J 4 bases short, with 8 bases between. CDR3 DNA: TGTGCCAGCAGCATGGACAGCACCGGGGAGCTGTTTTTT. This encodes CASSMDSTGELFF.

The table lists this clone with a count of one. V is TRBV3-1 (or the pseudogene TRBV3-2) and J is TRBJ2-5, with 9 bases that match TRBD2. CDR1 LGHDT and CDR2 YNNKEL come from the germline V gene (reference sequence). This CDR3 has 15 residues. J lost 1 base, V lost 2 bases, and 2 bases had no gene match. The CDR3 is CASSQYSGGQETQYF. In DNA form, the CDR3 reads TGTGCCAGCAGCCAATATAGCGGGGGCCAAGAGACCCAGTACTTC.

This clone was seen only a few times. This sequence joins TRBV28 and TRBJ1-2, with no clear D. CDR1 and CDR2 (germline): MDHEN, SYDVKM. Trimming pared 8 bases from V and 5 bases from J, leaving 15 bases between. The CDR3 runs to 13 residues. The DNA of the CDR3 is TGTGCCAGCTGGACCACGGGGTTGTATGGCTACACCTTC. Protein: CASWTTGLYGYTF.

This clone was picked up one time. The chain employs TRBV19 and TRBJ2-3; 10 nucleotides match TRBD2. The junction had 2 bases not matched to a gene; V was cut back by 3 bases and J by 5 bases. In germline, CDR1 is LNHDA, CDR2 SQIVND (reference sequence). The CDR3 has 14 residues. CDR3 coding DNA: TGTGCCAGTAGTATTTCTAGCGGGGGAGATACGCAGTATTTT. It yields the protein CASSISSGGDTQYF. Looking up the rest from reference TRBV19 and TRBJ2-3 gives the full variable domain: DGGITQSPKYLFRKEGQNVTLSCEQNLNHDAMYWYRQDPGQGLRLIYYSQIVNDFQKGDIAEGYSVSREKKESFPLTVTSAQKNPTAFYLCASSISSGGDTQYFGPGTRLTVL.

The chain employs TRBV4-3 and TRBJ2-3; 7 positions match TRBD2. V lost 0 bases, J lost 8 bases, and 5 bases stayed unmatched. Per the germline V gene, CDR1 is LGHNA and CDR2 is YSLEER. The CDR3 contains 14 residues. CDR3: CASSQDRLAVTQYF. CDR3 nucleotide sequence: TGCGCCAGCAGCCAAGATAGACTAGCTGTTACGCAGTATTTT.

The chain links TRBV18 to TRBJ1-2; 7 bases align to TRBD1. The V gene end was trimmed by 3 bases and the J gene end by 7 bases; junction bases not matched to a gene: 11. CDR3 size: 15 residues. Germline-derived CDR1 and CDR2 are KGHSH and LQKENI. DNA of the CDR3: TGTGCCAGCTCACCTCGACAGGGTGGGCACTCTGGCTACACCTTC. Protein: CASSPRQGGHSGYTF.

This sequence joins TRBV5-6 and TRBJ2-7; TRBD2 agrees at 10 bases. The trim removed 2 bases at V and 1 base at J, leaving 6 bases unmatched. Germline lookup yields CDR1 SGHDT and CDR2 YYEEEE. The CDR3 consists of 16 residues. The CDR3 sequence: CASSLTTSGTSYEQYF. CDR3 DNA sequence: TGTGCCAGCAGCTTAACCACTAGCGGGACGTCCTACGAGCAGTACTTC.

This clone has a handful of counts. The V gene is TRBV5-1, the J gene TRBJ1-5; D may be TRBD1 (6 bases). Germline V CDR1 and CDR2: SGHRS, YFSETQ. Trimming removed 2 bases at V and 4 bases at J, with 10 bases between. CDR3 length: 14 residues. CDR3 in amino acids: CASSFGQGNQPQHF. The CDR3 DNA reads as TGCGCCAGCAGCTTCGGCCAGGGGAATCAGCCCCAGCATTTT.

V usage is TRBV15 and J usage is TRBJ1-1, with D unclear. Trimming stripped 0 bases from V and 4 bases from J, with 12 bases between. CDR3 size: 15 residues. The germline gives CDR1 LNHNV, CDR2 YYDKDF (reference sequence). The CDR3 DNA is TGTGCCACCAGCAGAGACCCATGGGCTGGCACTGAAGCTTTCTTT. Amino acid sequence: CATSRDPWAGTEAFF.

As regards this clone: Other DNA sequences from this sample encode an identical CDR3 as well. This rearrangement joins TRBV24-1 to TRBJ2-3, with 11 bases identical to TRBD2. V was pared by 3 bases and J by 5 bases, with 3 bases of the junction left unmatched. This CDR3 is built from 15 residues. In germline, CDR1 is KGHDR, CDR2 SFDVKD. This CDR3 is CATSDPGTSGDTQYF. The CDR3 DNA reads TGTGCCACCAGTGATCCCGGGACTAGCGGAGATACGCAGTATTTT.

The CDR3 here is CASHRDSFYEQYF. Written as DNA, the CDR3 is TGTGCCAGCCATCGGGACAGCTTTTACGAGCAGTACTTC. V gene TRBV5-4 combines with J gene TRBJ2-7; 7 bases align to TRBD1. The junction had 8 bases not matched to a gene; V was cut back by 7 bases and J by 4 bases. CDR1 is SGHNT and CDR2 is YYREEE in the germline V gene (reference sequence). The CDR3 covers 13 residues. The complete variable domain, with remaining parts taken from reference TRBV5-4 and TRBJ2-7, reads ETGVTQSPTHLIKTRGQQVTLRCSSQSGHNTVSWYQQALGQGPQFIFQYYREEENGRGNFPPRFSGLQFPNYSSELNVNALELDDSALYLCASHRDSFYEQYFGPGTRLTVT.

Of note for this clone: Other DNA variants within this sample encode the same CDR3. This chain uses TRBV7-2 with TRBJ2-7; 15 bases map to TRBD2. This CDR3 contains 15 residues. Germline lookup yields CDR1 SGHTA and CDR2 FQGNSA. Germline trimming cut 4 bases from V and 4 bases from J; bases unmatched to any gene: 2. The CDR3 DNA reads TGTGCCAGCAGCTGGGGACTAGCGGGAGGATACGAGCAGTACTTC. This encodes CASSWGLAGGYEQYF. Looking up the rest from reference TRBV7-2 and TRBJ2-7 gives the full variable domain: GAGVSQSPSNKVTEKGKDVELRCDPISGHTALYWYRQSLGQGLEFLIYFQGNSAPDKSGLPSDRFSAERTGGSVSTLTIQRTQQEDSAVYLCASSWGLAGGYEQYFGPGTRLTVT.

The chain carries TRBV6-1 and TRBJ2-1; D gene uncertain. The ends were cut back, 7 bases at V and 7 bases at J, with 11 bases in the middle. The CDR3 runs 12 residues. From germline, CDR1 is MNHNS and CDR2 SASEGT. The CDR3 region is CASKAILNEQFF. In DNA form, the CDR3 reads TGTGCCAGCAAAGCGATTTTGAATGAGCAGTTCTTC.

CDR3 residues: CASSELGQADVYGYTF. The DNA for the CDR3 is TGCGCCAGCAGTGAGTTGGGACAGGCGGATGTCTATGGCTACACCTTC. The chain uses TRBV10-2 and TRBJ1-2, with TRBD1 matching over 8 bases. The CDR3 contains 16 residues. J gave up 4 bases and V 1 base, and 8 bases lay outside the gene matches. Germline lookup yields CDR1 WSHSY and CDR2 SAAADI.